The present T cell receptor beta chain was sequenced within a study of early T cells in non-severe SARS-CoV-2 infection. TCRdb used MiXCR to reprocess the 5' RACE reads, holding one entry per CDR3 protein. The data contain some 80,000 distinct CDR3 sequences, roughly 13% of them seen just once; the ten biggest clones take up roughly 1.4%. This CDR3 contains 14 residues. CDR1 MNHNY and CDR2 SVGAGI come from the germline V gene (reference sequence). Trimming cost V 6 bases and J 3 bases, with 14 bases left between them. Specimen: whole blood. This receptor was taken from an adult who was a healthcare worker with PCR-confirmed SARS-CoV-2 infection or an uninfected control (not recorded which). J is TRBJ1-2 and V is TRBV6-6; tentative D call: TRBD1 (5 bases). CDR3 sequence (DNA): TGTGCCAGCAGCAAAGGACAACTCTACTATGGCTACACCTTC. Translating gives CASSKGQLYYGYTF.